The present TCR beta chain was sequenced within a study of T-cell memory formation after mild COVID-19. Across the study: The two donors had largely donor-specific TCR clusters.

V gave up 5 bases and J gave up 0 bases, with 14 bases separating them. From germline, CDR1 is MNHEY and CDR2 SMNVEV (reference sequence). This CDR3 comprises 16 residues. TCRdb ran MiXCR on the 5' RACE reads and lists one entry per CDR3 protein. Of 500,000 to 550,000 distinct CDR3 sequences in the sample, roughly 22% were seen once. The sample was PBMCs or a T cell subset sorted from them (not recorded which). V is TRBV27 and J is TRBJ2-1; TRBD2 is a possible D gene (5 bases). The origin of this receptor is an adult woman who had mild COVID-19 (a few samples of this study predate the infection). Cell type and time point are not known. In DNA, the CDR3 is TGTGCCAGCAGTACTCCCCGGGAATACTCCTACAATGAGCAGTTCTTC. Translating it yields CASSTPREYSYNEQFF.